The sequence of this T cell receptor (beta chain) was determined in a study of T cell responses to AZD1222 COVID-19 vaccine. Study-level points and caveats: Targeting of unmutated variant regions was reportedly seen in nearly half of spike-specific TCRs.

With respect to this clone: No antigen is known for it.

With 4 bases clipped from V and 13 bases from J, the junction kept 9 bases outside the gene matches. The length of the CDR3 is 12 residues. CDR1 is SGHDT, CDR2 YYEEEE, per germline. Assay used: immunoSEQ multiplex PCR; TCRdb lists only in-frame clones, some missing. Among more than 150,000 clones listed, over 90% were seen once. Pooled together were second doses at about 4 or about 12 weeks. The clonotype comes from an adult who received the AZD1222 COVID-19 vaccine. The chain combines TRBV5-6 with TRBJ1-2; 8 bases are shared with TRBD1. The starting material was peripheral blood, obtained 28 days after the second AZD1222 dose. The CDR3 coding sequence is TGTGCCAGCAGCCCTTGGGACAGGCCTGGCACCTTC. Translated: CASSPWDRPGTF.